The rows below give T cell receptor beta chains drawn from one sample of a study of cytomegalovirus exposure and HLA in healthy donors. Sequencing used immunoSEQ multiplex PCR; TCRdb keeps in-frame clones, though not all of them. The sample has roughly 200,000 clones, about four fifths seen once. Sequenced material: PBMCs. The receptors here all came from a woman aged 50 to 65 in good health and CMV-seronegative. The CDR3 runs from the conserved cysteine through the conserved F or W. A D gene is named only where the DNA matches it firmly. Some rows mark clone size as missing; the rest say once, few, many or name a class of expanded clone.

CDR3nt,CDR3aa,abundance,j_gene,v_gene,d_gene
TGTGCCAGCAGACTACTAGCGGCGTCCTACAATGAGCAGTTCTTC,CASRLLAASYNEQFF,-,TRBJ2-1,TRBV7-9,TRBD2
TGTGCCAGCAGGGGGACAGGGGGCGGTGAGCAGTTCTTC,CASRGTGGGEQFF,-,TRBJ2-1,TRBV5-4,TRBD1
TGTGCCAGCAGCTTAGGACTAGCGGGAGAGTCATACGAGCAGTACTTC,CASSLGLAGESYEQYF,-,TRBJ2-7,TRBV13,TRBD2
TGCGCCAGCAGCCCCTCCAGCAATCAGCCCCAGCATTTT,CASSPSSNQPQHF,-,TRBJ1-5,TRBV5-1,-
TGTGCCAGGCAAACGGGGTACTTC,CARQTGYF,once,TRBJ2-7,TRBV2,-
TGTGCCAGCAGCCAAGCCCTGACAGGCGGGGAGACCCAGTACTTC,CASSQALTGGETQYF,-,TRBJ2-5,TRBV14,-
TGCAGCGTTTGGGGGGTGGGGGTTGGAGAGACCCAGTACTTC,CSVWGVGVGETQYF,-,TRBJ2-5,TRBV29-1,-
TGTGCCAGCAGCTTAGGGGCGGGGGGGGCAGAGACCCAGTACTTC,CASSLGAGGAETQYF,once,TRBJ2-5,TRBV11-3,TRBD2
TGTGCCACCAGCAGAGATCCTAGCGGGGGGGCCGGGGATACGCAGTATTTT,CATSRDPSGGAGDTQYF,few,TRBJ2-3,TRBV15,TRBD2
TGCGCCAGCAGCCAAGATGGACAGGGAAATCAGCCCCAGCATTTT,CASSQDGQGNQPQHF,-,TRBJ1-5,TRBV4-3,TRBD1
TGTGCCAGCAGCTTAGCCAGTCCGGAGCAGTACTTC,CASSLASPEQYF,-,TRBJ2-7,TRBV7-9,-
TGCGCCAGCAGTGAGTCGGAGGCAGGAGTACGGGCCGAGCAGTACTTC,CASSESEAGVRAEQYF,-,TRBJ2-7,TRBV10-1,-
TGTGCCTGGAGTGGTGCAGGGTCACCCCTCCACTTT,CAWSGAGSPLHF,once,TRBJ1-6,TRBV30,-
TGTGCCAGTAGAAGGACAGGGGGCATGGACACTGAAGCTTTCTTT,CASRRTGGMDTEAFF,-,TRBJ1-1,TRBV19,TRBD1
TGTGCCTGGAGTGCGGGACACCGGTGGGCTCCCCTCCACTTT,CAWSAGHRWAPLHF,-,TRBJ1-6,TRBV30,-
TGTGCCAGCTCACGATCAGTCAGTACAACTAATGAAAAACTGTTTTTT,CASSRSVSTTNEKLFF,-,TRBJ1-4,TRBV18,-
TGTGCCAGCAGCTCGACACTAGCGGGAGACACTTTAGGGGAGCAGTTCTTC,CASSSTLAGDTLGEQFF,-,TRBJ2-1,TRBV28,TRBD2
TGCGCCAGCAGCCATCCCGCCGGGACAGGGGGCGGCTACACCTTC,CASSHPAGTGGGYTF,-,TRBJ1-2,TRBV4-3,TRBD1
TGCAGCGTTGAAGACAGAAGCTCTGGGGCCAACGTCCTGACTTTC,CSVEDRSSGANVLTF,-,TRBJ2-6,TRBV29-1,-
TGTGCCTGGACGACGACGGGCAGGGGGCTCGGTCAGCCCCAGCATTTT,CAWTTTGRGLGQPQHF,-,TRBJ1-5,TRBV30,TRBD1
TGTGCCAGCAGCTTAGGGTCAAGGGGTCATTCCTACGAGCAGTACTTC,CASSLGSRGHSYEQYF,-,TRBJ2-7,TRBV11-1,-
TGTGCCAGCAGCATGGGGACAGGGTTGAGCAGTCAGTACTTC,CASSMGTGLSSQYF,-,TRBJ2-4,TRBV9,TRBD1
TGTGCCAGCAGCTTAGCCACCGCGGGGGGCGGGCAGACCCAGTACTTC,CASSLATAGGGQTQYF,-,TRBJ2-5,TRBV7-6,TRBD2
TGTGCCAGCAGTTTTAGCGGGAGGAGTAATGAGCAGTTCTTC,CASSFSGRSNEQFF,-,TRBJ2-1,TRBV27,TRBD2
TGTGCCAGCAGCACCGATAGACTAGCGCACAACAATGAGCAGTTCTTC,CASSTDRLAHNNEQFF,once,TRBJ2-1,TRBV9,TRBD2
TGTGCCAGCAAACAGGGGAGTCAGCCCCAGCATTTT,CASKQGSQPQHF,-,TRBJ1-5,TRBV28,TRBD1
TGTGCCAGCAGTTTAAGACAGGGGGCCCACGAGCAGTACTTC,CASSLRQGAHEQYF,-,TRBJ2-7,TRBV5-6,TRBD1
TGTGCCAGCACCAAACTAGCGAGTGACTACGAGCAGTACTTC,CASTKLASDYEQYF,-,TRBJ2-7,TRBV5-6,TRBD2
TGTGCCAGCAGTAGGAGGACTAGCGGGTTTAGCACAGATACGCAGTATTTT,CASSRRTSGFSTDTQYF,-,TRBJ2-3,TRBV27,TRBD2
TGTGCCAGCAGTTTGGAGACAGGAAATCAGCCCCAGCATTTT,CASSLETGNQPQHF,once,TRBJ1-5,TRBV28,-
TGTGCCAGCAGCTGGAGAGTTAGCAATCAGCCCCAGCATTTT,CASSWRVSNQPQHF,-,TRBJ1-5,TRBV7-2,-
TGTGCCAGCTCACCAAACTCGGGGGAGTGGAACAATGAGCAGTTCTTC,CASSPNSGEWNNEQFF,-,TRBJ2-1,TRBV18,-
TGTGCCAGCAGCGCATGGGCGGGGGCAAGCGGGGAGCTGTTTTTT,CASSAWAGASGELFF,-,TRBJ2-2,TRBV9,-
TGTGCCAGTAGAACCCTTTGGGAGGGGCCCCTACATCAGCCCCAGCATTTT,CASRTLWEGPLHQPQHF,-,TRBJ1-5,TRBV19,-
TGTGCCGCCACGACTCCGGACAGGGGAAACTCCTACGAGCAGTACTTC,CAATTPDRGNSYEQYF,-,TRBJ2-7,TRBV10-3,TRBD1
TGTGCCAGCAAGGGACAGGGGGCAGAGAACACTGAAGCTTTCTTT,CASKGQGAENTEAFF,-,TRBJ1-1,TRBV27,TRBD1
TGTGCCAGCAGAGAGACGGGGGGTACAGATACGCAGTATTTT,CASRETGGTDTQYF,-,TRBJ2-3,TRBV6-5,TRBD2
TGTGCCAGCAGCGTGGGACAGGCAACCCTTGCTGGCTACACCTTC,CASSVGQATLAGYTF,-,TRBJ1-2,TRBV9,TRBD1
TGCGCCAGCAGTGGAGGGTTTCCAGTTTTTCACGAGCAGTACTTC,CASSGGFPVFHEQYF,-,TRBJ2-7,TRBV10-1,-
TGCGCCAGCGGACTAGCGGGAGTCTTTTCCTACAATGAGCAGTTCTTC,CASGLAGVFSYNEQFF,-,TRBJ2-1,TRBV5-1,TRBD2
TGTGCCAGCAGCCAACGAGGGGCGGGGAGTGAAAAACTGTTTTTT,CASSQRGAGSEKLFF,few,TRBJ1-4,TRBV28,-
TGTGCCATCAGTGGAAAGGGACAGGGGAATCAGGCCCAGTACTTC,CAISGKGQGNQAQYF,-,TRBJ2-5,TRBV10-3,TRBD1
TGCGCCAGCAGCTTGGGGGGACTAGCGGGGGTCACAGATACGCAGTATTTT,CASSLGGLAGVTDTQYF,-,TRBJ2-3,TRBV5-1,TRBD2